The 29 T cell receptor beta chains below come from one sample, sequenced in a study of blood T cell repertoires in COVID-19. Profiled with immunoSEQ multiplex PCR; TCRdb holds only in-frame clones, not every one. The sample lists roughly 250,000 clones; 70% to 90% were seen once. Input material: peripheral blood. The receptors shown here come from a man aged 35-49 years with acute or convalescent COVID-19.

This chain uses TRBV30 with TRBJ1-1, with TRBD1 as a possible D gene (6 bases). CDR3 length: 13 amino acids. CDR1 GTSNPN and CDR2 SVGIG come from the germline V gene (reference sequence). V lost 3 bases, J lost 4 bases, and 12 bases lay in between. The CDR3 protein is CAWRDSLATEAFF. CDR3 bases: TGTGCCTGGAGGGACAGCCTAGCCACTGAAGCTTTCTTT. The full variable domain, with the rest looked up from reference TRBV30 and TRBJ1-1, is SQTIHQWPATLVQPVGSPLSLECTVEGTSNPNLYWYRQAAGRGLQLLFYSVGIGQISSEVPQNLSASRPQDRQFILSSKKLLLSDSGFYLCAWRDSLATEAFFGQGTRLTVV.

The chain recombines TRBV4-1 with TRBJ2-1; tentatively, D is TRBD2 (6 bases). This CDR3 spans 16 amino acids. The germline CDR1 and CDR2 sequences are MGHRA and YSYEKL. V lost 0 bases to trimming and J lost 2 bases, with 11 bases between them. CDR3 sequence (DNA): TGCGCCAGCAGCCAAGACCGGGACTTACCCTACAATGAGCAGTTCTTC. Its translation is CASSQDRDLPYNEQFF.

This clone was counted once. This sequence joins TRBV7-9 and TRBJ2-3; TRBD1 is a possible D gene (6 bases). The CDR3 runs to 12 residues. V shed 5 bases and J shed 5 bases, with 8 bases lying between them. Germline V lookup: CDR1 SEHNR, CDR2 FQNEAQ (reference sequence). The DNA for the CDR3 is TGTGCCAGCAGCCAGGGGAGAGATACGCAGTATTTT. This gives the protein CASSQGRDTQYF. Drawing the rest from reference TRBV7-9 and TRBJ2-3, the complete variable domain is DTGVSQNPRHKITKRGQNVTFRCDPISEHNRLYWYRQTLGQGPEFLTYFQNEAQLEKSRLLSDRFSAERPKGSFSTLEIQRTEQGDSAMYLCASSQGRDTQYFGPGTRLTVL.

V is TRBV11-2 and J is TRBJ2-1, with TRBD1 identical over 7 bases. V was pared by 5 bases and J by 6 bases, with 4 bases of the junction left unmatched. The germline gives CDR1 SGHAT, CDR2 FQNNGV. CDR3 length: 13 amino acids. The CDR3 DNA follows: TGTGCCAGCAGCATGAACAGGGGCAATGAGCAGTTCTTC. Protein product: CASSMNRGNEQFF. Looking up the rest from reference TRBV11-2 and TRBJ2-1 gives the full variable domain: EAGVAQSPRYKIIEKRQSVAFWCNPISGHATLYWYQQILGQGPKLLIQFQNNGVVDDSQLPKDRFSAERLKGVDSTLKIQPAKLEDSAVYLCASSMNRGNEQFFGPGTRLTVL.

The chain has TRBV5-5 and TRBJ1-2, with D uncertain. From germline, CDR1 is SGHKS and CDR2 YYEKEE (reference sequence). The length of the CDR3 is 17 residues. V was trimmed by 4 bases and J by 0 bases, leaving 19 bases between them. The CDR3 loop reads CASSMEEVLRANYGYTF. DNA for the CDR3: TGTGCCAGCAGCATGGAGGAAGTTTTGAGGGCTAACTATGGCTACACCTTC.

This clone was recorded once. The chain links TRBV5-6 to TRBJ1-2; TRBD1 matches 7 bases. CDR3 length: 14 amino acids. V gave up 6 bases and J gave up 2 bases; unmatched junction bases: 7. The germline V gene encodes CDR1 SGHDT and CDR2 YYEEEE. CDR3 DNA: TGTGCCAGCATCGTCGGGACAGCCAACTATGGCTACACCTTC. Translated, it gives CASIVGTANYGYTF.

In nucleotides, the CDR3 is TGCAGCGCAGCACAGGTTTCCGAGCAGTACTTC. Its translation: CSAAQVSEQYF. The chain is built from TRBV29-1 and TRBJ2-7; possibly TRBD1 for D (5 bases). The germline CDR1 and CDR2 sequences are SQVTM and ANQGSEA. There are 11 residues in the CDR3. Trimming cost V 7 bases and J 6 bases, with 13 bases left between them.

The genes are TRBV6-5 and TRBJ1-1; 10 nucleotides align to TRBD1. The ends lost 6 bases at V and 11 bases at J; junction bases unmatched: 9. The CDR3 totals 13 residues. Germline CDR1 is MNHEY and CDR2 is SVGAGI. As DNA, the CDR3 is TGTGCCAGCAGGATAAAGACAGGGGGCCGCGCTTTCTTT. The encoded protein is CASRIKTGGRAFF.

This clone was observed a single time. This chain joins TRBV30 and TRBJ1-1; 11 positions agree with TRBD1. The germline V gene has CDR1 GTSNPN and CDR2 SVGIG (reference sequence). The CDR3 has 16 residues. J lost 5 bases, V lost 2 bases, and 10 bases had no gene match. The DNA for the CDR3 is TGTGCCTGGAGTTACGGGTTGGGGACAGGGGGGACTGAAGCTTTCTTT. As protein: CAWSYGLGTGGTEAFF. Drawing the rest from reference TRBV30 and TRBJ1-1, the complete variable domain is SQTIHQWPATLVQPVGSPLSLECTVEGTSNPNLYWYRQAAGRGLQLLFYSVGIGQISSEVPQNLSASRPQDRQFILSSKKLLLSDSGFYLCAWSYGLGTGGTEAFFGQGTRLTVV.

The chain links TRBV5-1 to TRBJ2-1; TRBD1 matches at 8 bases. This CDR3 is built from 15 residues. CDR1 is SGHRS and CDR2 is YFSETQ in the germline V gene. With 0 bases clipped from V and 6 bases from J, the junction kept 5 bases outside the gene matches. CDR3 residues: CASSLGDRNFNEQFF. DNA for the CDR3: TGCGCCAGCAGCTTGGGGGACAGGAATTTCAATGAGCAGTTCTTC.

This clone was observed a handful of times. V is TRBV19 and J is TRBJ1-6; 7 bases line up with TRBD1. The length of the CDR3 is 17 residues. From germline, CDR1 is LNHDA and CDR2 SQIVND (reference sequence). Germline trimming cut 3 bases from V and 9 bases from J; bases unmatched to any gene: 14. CDR3: CASSINPTDRDGSPLHF. CDR3 sequence (DNA): TGTGCCAGTAGTATCAACCCCACCGACAGGGACGGTTCACCCCTCCACTTT.

This clone was seen only a few times. This rearrangement joins TRBV5-1 to TRBJ1-1; no firm D call. This CDR3 is 14 amino acids long. Germline CDR1 SGHRS, CDR2 YFSETQ. V lost 0 bases, J lost 0 bases, and 6 bases lay in between. The CDR3 loop is CASSLGDLNTEAFF. The CDR3 DNA is TGCGCCAGCAGCTTGGGTGACTTGAACACTGAAGCTTTCTTT.

The chain carries TRBV10-1 and TRBJ1-5; D remains unclear. This CDR3 region has 15 residues. Trimming cost V 7 bases and J 5 bases, with 18 bases left between them. The germline gives CDR1 WNHNN, CDR2 SYGVQD (reference sequence). CDR3 sequence (DNA): TGCGCCAGCATTCCCGAGGGAGGGCAGGATCAGCCCCAGCATTTT. Amino acid sequence: CASIPEGGQDQPQHF.

The chain carries TRBV5-5 and TRBJ1-4; 8 bases agree with TRBD1. Trimming removed 4 bases from V and 1 base from J; junction bases left unmatched: 6. The CDR3 covers 16 residues. Germline V gene sequence: CDR1 SGHKS, CDR2 YYEKEE (reference sequence). For the CDR3, the DNA is TGTGCCAGCAGCCCCGGGACAGGCATAACTAATGAAAAACTGTTTTTT. This gives the protein CASSPGTGITNEKLFF.

The gene calls are TRBV2 and TRBJ1-3; D is unresolved. The germline V gene has CDR1 SNHLY and CDR2 FYNNEI. CDR3 length: 12 residues. The V end lost 3 bases, the J end lost 5 bases, and 5 bases lay between the germline ends. This chain's CDR3 is CASSDQRNTIYF. The CDR3 DNA reads TGTGCCAGCAGTGATCAGAGAAACACCATATATTTT.

This clone was observed a handful of times. The chain employs TRBV28 and TRBJ1-1, with TRBD1 matching over 10 bases. Unmatched junction bases numbered 7, after V lost 5 bases and J lost 1 base. The CDR3 extends over 16 amino acids. CDR1 and CDR2 from the germline V gene are MDHEN and SYDVKM. The chain's CDR3 is CASSVGTGVGNTEAFF. The CDR3 DNA follows: TGTGCCAGCAGTGTCGGGACAGGGGTTGGGAACACTGAAGCTTTCTTT.

This chain links TRBV25-1 with TRBJ2-2; the match to TRBD1 covers 10 bases. This CDR3 is built from 16 residues. The J segment lost 4 bases and the V segment lost 4 bases, leaving 6 bases of the junction unmatched. Germline V lookup: CDR1 MGHDK, CDR2 SYGVNS. This CDR3 is CASSGSDRGVTGELFF. CDR3 DNA sequence: TGTGCCAGCAGTGGATCGGACAGGGGGGTCACCGGGGAGCTGTTTTTT.

The chain is built from TRBV9 and TRBJ2-3; TRBD2 matches 9 bases. The germline CDR1 and CDR2 sequences are SGDLS and YYNGEE. V was pared by 3 bases and J by 8 bases, with 10 bases of the junction left unmatched. The CDR3 covers 15 residues. The CDR3 DNA reads TGTGCCAGCAGCGATGCGGGGGGGAGTTTCGGTACGCAGTATTTT. It codes for CASSDAGGSFGTQYF. The entire variable domain, with the rest obtained from reference TRBV9 and TRBJ2-3, is as follows: DSGVTQTPKHLITATGQRVTLRCSPRSGDLSVYWYQQSLDQGLQFLIQYYNGEERAKGNILERFSAQQFPDLHSELNLSSLELGDSALYFCASSDAGGSFGTQYFGPGTRLTVL.

This chain joins TRBV30 and TRBJ1-5; 7 bases match TRBD1. Germline V CDR1 and CDR2: GTSNPN, SVGIG (reference sequence). The CDR3 consists of 15 residues. The junction had 6 bases not matched to a gene; V was cut back by 1 base and J by 3 bases. Written as DNA, the CDR3 is TGTGCCTGGAGTGGGGGACAGACTACCAATCAGCCCCAGCATTTT. Translating gives CAWSGGQTTNQPQHF.

The rearrangement links TRBV5-5 to TRBJ1-2; 7 bases line up with TRBD1. V was clipped by 0 bases and J by 3 bases; unmatched bases: 8. Looked up from germline, CDR1 is SGHKS and CDR2 is YYEKEE (reference sequence). There are 16 residues in the CDR3. The CDR3 loop is CASSLGQGGPHYGYTF. The CDR3, as DNA: TGTGCCAGCAGCTTGGGACAGGGTGGCCCCCACTATGGCTACACCTTC.

The chain links TRBV7-3 to TRBJ2-7; TRBD1 agrees at 7 bases. The CDR3 length is 14 residues. Germline values: CDR1 SGHTA, CDR2 FQGTGA. The ends lost 2 bases at V and 4 bases at J; junction bases unmatched: 5. The DNA of the CDR3 is TGTGCCAGCAGCTTAGGTCCGACAGGGTACGAGCAGTACTTC. It yields the protein CASSLGPTGYEQYF.

The chain is built from TRBV28 and TRBJ1-4; D remains unclear. Trimming took off 8 bases at V and 8 bases at J, with 6 bases between the two ends. The CDR3 covers 10 residues. CDR1 is MDHEN, CDR2 SYDVKM, per germline. As DNA, the CDR3 is TGTGCCAGCTCCAGAGAAAAACTGTTTTTT. It translates to CASSREKLFF.

The V and J genes are TRBV15 and TRBJ1-5; tentatively, D is TRBD1 (5 bases). The CDR3 runs 15 residues. V lost 5 bases to trimming and J lost 0 bases, with 11 bases between them. CDR1 is LNHNV and CDR2 is YYDKDF in the germline V gene (reference sequence). The CDR3 coding sequence is TGTGCCACCAGCCCCGGGAGGGGTAGCAATCAGCCCCAGCATTTT. Translation: CATSPGRGSNQPQHF. Supplemented by reference TRBV15 and TRBJ1-5, the full variable domain reads DAMVIQNPRYQVTQFGKPVTLSCSQTLNHNVMYWYQQKSSQAPKLLFHYYDKDFNNEADTPDNFQSRRPNTSFCFLDIRSPGLGDTAMYLCATSPGRGSNQPQHFGDGTRLSIL.

DNA of the CDR3: TGTGCCAGCAGTTACTCGAGGGCAGCGACAAATTCACCCCTCCACTTT. It is translated as CASSYSRAATNSPLHF. The chain joins TRBV6-5 to TRBJ1-6; no clear D gene. Germline V CDR1 and CDR2: MNHEY, SVGAGI. The V gene lost 0 bases and the J gene lost 7 bases, with 13 bases spanning the gap. The CDR3 has 16 amino acids.

V usage is TRBV4-3 and J usage is TRBJ2-7; 9 nucleotides match TRBD1. Germline loops: CDR1 LGHNA, CDR2 YSLEER. The CDR3 consists of 16 residues. V dropped 0 bases and J dropped 7; count of bases not matched to a gene: 10. CDR3 sequence (DNA): TGCGCCAGCAGCCAAGAGGCGGAACAGGGGGCTAATGAGCAGTACTTC. Its protein product is CASSQEAEQGANEQYF.

The chain employs TRBV9 and TRBJ2-1, with D possibly TRBD2 on 7 matching bases. Germline lookup yields CDR1 SGDLS and CDR2 YYNGEE. The CDR3 totals 15 residues. Between the trimmed V and J ends, which lost 0 bases and 8 bases, there was a span of 15 bases. The CDR3 reads CASSVEAGARHEQFF. The CDR3 nucleotides read TGTGCCAGCAGCGTAGAGGCGGGGGCCCGTCATGAGCAGTTCTTC.

This clone was observed a handful of times. The chain recombines TRBV7-9 with TRBJ2-7; D possibly corresponds to TRBD1 (5 bases). The V and J ends lost 0 bases and 0 bases respectively, with 6 bases between them. CDR1 and CDR2 (germline): SEHNR, FQNEAQ (reference sequence). The CDR3 consists of 14 residues. The CDR3: CASSLAGPSYEQYF. The CDR3 DNA sequence: TGTGCCAGCAGCTTAGCGGGGCCCTCCTACGAGCAGTACTTC.

This clone has just a few counts. The chain uses TRBV4-1 and TRBJ1-1; 8 nucleotides agree with TRBD1. V shed 3 bases, J shed 1 base, and the junction held 13 bases outside the gene matches. The length of the CDR3 is 18 residues. CDR1 is MGHRA, CDR2 YSYEKL, per germline. The CDR3 loop reads CASSHPEDRDRGNTEAFF. The CDR3 coding sequence is TGCGCCAGCAGCCACCCTGAGGACAGGGATAGAGGGAACACTGAAGCTTTCTTT.

The V and J genes are TRBV2 and TRBJ2-7, with 11 bases lining up with TRBD1. Germline V lookup: CDR1 SNHLY, CDR2 FYNNEI. The CDR3 extends over 14 amino acids. Unmatched junction bases numbered 6, after V lost 5 bases and J lost 6 bases. The CDR3 sequence: CASSRDRGKGEQYF. In DNA form, the CDR3 reads TGTGCCAGCAGTAGGGACAGGGGGAAAGGCGAGCAGTACTTC.